What follows is one TCR beta chain and its context. TCRdb keeps only in-frame clones here, not all; method: immunoSEQ multiplex PCR. The sample includes around 31,000 clones, over 85% of them seen just once. Germline CDR1 is MNHNY and CDR2 is SVGAGI (reference sequence). This CDR3 is 16 amino acids long. V gave up 2 bases and J gave up 8 bases, with 19 bases separating them. The data stem from a study of T cell changes during pregnancy in multiple sclerosis. The chain couples TRBV6-6 to TRBJ1-5, with a tentative D call TRBD1 (6 bases). The source is a female donor with multiple sclerosis, enrolled in a pregnancy study. Sequences were derived from CD4+ T cells from peripheral blood mononuclear cells, sampled in the first trimester of pregnancy. CDR3 nucleotide sequence: TGTGCCAGCAGTTACCATGGACAGTTGAATCAAAAGCCCCAGCATTTT. It encodes CASSYHGQLNQKPQHF.